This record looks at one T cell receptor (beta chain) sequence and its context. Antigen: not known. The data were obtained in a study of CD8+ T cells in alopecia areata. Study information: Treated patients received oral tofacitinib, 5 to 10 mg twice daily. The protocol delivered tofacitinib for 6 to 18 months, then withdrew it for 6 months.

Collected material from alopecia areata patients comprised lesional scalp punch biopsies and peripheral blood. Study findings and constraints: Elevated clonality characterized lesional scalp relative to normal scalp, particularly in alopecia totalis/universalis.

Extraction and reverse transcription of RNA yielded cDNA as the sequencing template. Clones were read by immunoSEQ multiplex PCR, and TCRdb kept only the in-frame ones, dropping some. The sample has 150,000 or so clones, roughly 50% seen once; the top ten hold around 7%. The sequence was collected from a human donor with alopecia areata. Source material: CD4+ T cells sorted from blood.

The DNA for the CDR3 is TGTGCCAGCAGCCGCAGACTAGCGGGAACACTCTCCCCCTACGAGCAGTACTTC. It specifies CASSRRLAGTLSPYEQYF. The chain joins TRBV7-9 to TRBJ2-7; 11 nucleotides agree with TRBD2. After removal of 5 bases from V and 2 bases from J, the junction contained 14 bases not matched to a gene. Germline CDR1 reads SEHNR; CDR2 reads FQNEAQ (reference sequence). This CDR3 has 18 residues.